The 31 T cell receptor beta chains below come from one sample, sequenced in a study of human T cells and chemical hapten exposure. TCRdb reprocessed the RACE reads via MiXCR and lists one record per CDR3 protein. The repertoire consists of 180,000 or so distinct CDR3 sequences, with roughly 30% occurring once and the leading ten covering 2.9%. Specified time point: pre-sensitization, week 0. Treatment: therapeutic diphenylcyclopropenone sensitization with weekly scalp DPC. The sample in question was whole blood, obtained in connection with sensitization to the hapten diphenylcyclopropenone (DPC). All receptors derive from a woman between 25 and 40 years old with alopecia areata. Some clones in this sample may be carry-over from other donors' samples.

This clonotype was found a few times. The V call is TRBV30, the J call TRBJ2-2, with TRBD2 matching 14 bases. The CDR3 sequence is 17 residues long. Trimming at V came to 7 bases and at J to 2 bases, leaving 9 bases not matched to a gene. Germline values: CDR1 GTSNPN, CDR2 SVGIG (reference sequence). CDR3 region: CASSGLAGGLNTGELFF. CDR3 coding DNA: TGTGCCTCTTCCGGACTAGCGGGGGGCCTTAACACCGGGGAGCTGTTTTTT.

This clonotype was seen more than once but under ten times. The rearrangement joins TRBV4-2 to TRBJ2-7; D gene uncertain. The V and J ends lost 1 base and 4 bases respectively, with 14 bases between them. Per the germline V gene, CDR1 is LGHNA and CDR2 is YNFKEQ. The CDR3 length is 15 residues. CDR3 sequence reads: CASSQVSTGLYEQYF. DNA of the CDR3: TGTGCCAGCAGCCAAGTCTCGACCGGGTTGTACGAGCAGTACTTC.

The gene calls are TRBV5-1 and TRBJ2-3, with D unclear. The V gene's germline CDR1 is SGHRS and CDR2 YFSETQ. This CDR3 region has 15 residues. V was shortened by 0 bases and J by 1 base, with 9 bases between the two germline ends. The CDR3 is CASSLVEEGTDTQYF. CDR3 DNA sequence: TGCGCCAGCAGCTTGGTAGAGGAAGGCACAGATACGCAGTATTTT.

Here the CDR3 reads CSARSPSPNYGYTF. The CDR3 DNA is TGCAGCGCTAGATCTCCCAGCCCCAACTATGGCTACACCTTC. The V call is TRBV29-1, the J call TRBJ1-2; D is ambiguous. V lost 7 bases, J lost 2 bases, and 17 bases lay in between. Per the germline V gene, CDR1 is SQVTM and CDR2 is ANQGSEA. This CDR3 is 14 amino acids long.

This clonotype appeared a few times. The chain recombines TRBV29-1 with TRBJ1-5, with 8 bases that match TRBD1. In germline, CDR1 is SQVTM, CDR2 ANQGSEA. This CDR3 has 13 amino acids. V lost 6 bases, J lost 6 bases, and 7 bases stayed unmatched. CDR3: CSVQGAVGQPQHF. The CDR3 DNA sequence: TGCAGCGTCCAGGGGGCGGTCGGTCAGCCCCAGCATTTT.

This clonotype was observed a handful of times. J is TRBJ2-1 and V is TRBV6-2 or TRBV6-3; the match to TRBD2 covers 7 bases. Germline V gene data show CDR1 as MNHEY and CDR2 as SVGEGT. The CDR3 is 16 amino acids. The ends lost 3 bases at V and 6 bases at J; junction bases unmatched: 11. As DNA, the CDR3 is TGTGCCAGCAGTTATCTTTTGGGACTACCGGCCAATGAGCAGTTCTTC. It translates to CASSYLLGLPANEQFF.

The rearrangement uses TRBV28 and TRBJ2-7; D is undetermined. The CDR3 is 17 residues long. Trimming stripped 1 base from V and 2 bases from J, with 18 bases between. From germline, CDR1 is MDHEN and CDR2 SYDVKM. CDR3 DNA: TGTGCCAGCAGTTTATCCTTAGGGCCTGTCGCTCCCTACGAGCAGTACTTC. It specifies CASSLSLGPVAPYEQYF.

The chain links TRBV4-3 to TRBJ1-6; maybe TRBD1 (6 bases). V lost 0 bases, J lost 2 bases, and 11 bases lay in between. Looked up from germline, CDR1 is LGHNA and CDR2 is YSLEER. The CDR3 has 17 amino acids. The chain's CDR3 is CASSQDQAGAYNSPLHF. The CDR3 DNA is TGCGCCAGCAGCCAAGATCAGGCAGGGGCCTATAATTCACCCCTCCACTTT.

V and J are TRBV18 and TRBJ2-7; perhaps TRBD2 as D (5 bases). The length of the CDR3 is 13 residues. CDR1 is KGHSH and CDR2 is LQKENI in the germline V gene. Between the trimmed V and J ends, which lost 8 bases and 4 bases, there was a span of 15 bases. This CDR3 is CASLADGEYEQYF. Here the CDR3 DNA reads TGTGCCAGCCTCGCGGACGGGGAATACGAGCAGTACTTC.

The chain employs TRBV27 and TRBJ1-6; TRBD1 is a possible D gene (6 bases). The CDR3 totals 16 residues. CDR1 is MNHEY, CDR2 SMNVEV, per germline (reference sequence). V lost 0 bases to trimming and J lost 6 bases, with 12 bases between them. In DNA form, the CDR3 reads TGTGCCAGCAGTTTATCAAGGGGGGCTCTTAATTCACCCCTCCACTTT. It encodes CASSLSRGALNSPLHF.

The V gene is TRBV11-3, the J gene TRBJ2-5; TRBD1 matches 8 bases. The J segment lost 5 bases and the V segment lost 5 bases, leaving 4 bases of the junction unmatched. The CDR3 extends over 13 amino acids. CDR1 and CDR2 (germline): SGHNT, YENEEA. CDR3 sequence: CASSRTGSETQYF. As DNA, the CDR3 is TGTGCCAGCAGCCGGACAGGGTCGGAGACCCAGTACTTC.

The chain has TRBV28 and TRBJ1-2; 9 nucleotides line up with TRBD1. Per germline, CDR1 MDHEN and CDR2 SYDVKM. The CDR3 has 15 amino acids. J gave up 5 bases and V 4 bases, and 8 bases lay outside the gene matches. The CDR3 DNA sequence: TGTGCCAGCAGTTCACAAACAGGGGGCTGGTATGGCTACACCTTC. Protein product: CASSSQTGGWYGYTF.

The chain combines TRBV28 with TRBJ1-5; 9 bases line up with TRBD1. V lost 5 bases and J lost 7; bases outside the gene matches: 12. The length of the CDR3 is 16 residues. Germline CDR1 is MDHEN and CDR2 is SYDVKM. The CDR3 protein is CASSDADRGIGQPQHF. The CDR3, as DNA: TGTGCCAGCAGTGACGCTGACAGGGGGATAGGGCAGCCCCAGCATTTT.

The rearrangement links TRBV18 to TRBJ1-1; maybe TRBD1 (5 bases). The germline V gene has CDR1 KGHSH and CDR2 LQKENI. The V end was cut by 8 bases, the J end by 4 bases, with 17 bases between. The CDR3 totals 14 residues. DNA of the CDR3: TGTGCCAGCAGTGAAGGGGTCAGTGGCACTGAAGCTTTCTTT. It is translated as CASSEGVSGTEAFF.

The rearrangement links TRBV28 to TRBJ1-1, with no clear D. Germline CDR1 is MDHEN and CDR2 is SYDVKM. Trimming removed 1 base from V and 12 bases from J, with 12 bases in between. The CDR3 contains 12 residues. Here the CDR3 reads CASSLSRTGTFF. The CDR3 DNA is TGTGCCAGCAGTTTATCCAGGACGGGGACTTTCTTT.

This clonotype was picked up a small number of times. V is TRBV20-1 and J is TRBJ2-5; 7 bases line up with TRBD2. This CDR3 spans 14 amino acids. The V gene's germline CDR1 is DFQATT and CDR2 SNEGSKA (reference sequence). Germline trimming cut 6 bases from V and 1 base from J; bases unmatched to any gene: 8. Written as DNA, the CDR3 is TGCAGTGCCCAGCGGGGACGGATCCAAGAGACCCAGTACTTC. The encoded protein is CSAQRGRIQETQYF.

This clonotype turned up a few times. The rearrangement joins TRBV19 to TRBJ1-5; 11 bases are shared with TRBD1. This CDR3 region has 19 residues. V was pared by 4 bases and J by 1 base, with 12 bases of the junction left unmatched. Germline V lookup: CDR1 LNHDA, CDR2 SQIVND (reference sequence). For the CDR3, the DNA is TGTGCCAGTAGTACACGGACAGGGGGCCATCGGGAAAGCAATCAGCCCCAGCATTTT. The encoded protein is CASSTRTGGHRESNQPQHF.

This clonotype showed up just once. The rearrangement joins TRBV9 to TRBJ2-2; D is uncertain. This CDR3 is 14 amino acids long. V was pared by 0 bases and J by 4 bases, with 7 bases between. Germline CDR1 reads SGDLS; CDR2 reads YYNGEE. The CDR3 protein is CASSVGWSTGELFF. The CDR3, as DNA: TGTGCCAGCAGCGTAGGGTGGAGCACCGGGGAGCTGTTTTTT.

This clonotype was detected only a few times. The gene calls are TRBV5-4 and TRBJ2-7; 9 bases map to TRBD1. The CDR3 covers 15 residues. Germline CDR1 reads SGHNT; CDR2 reads YYREEE (reference sequence). V shed 4 bases and J 3 bases; nucleotides not matched to a gene: 8. Written as DNA, the CDR3 is TGTGCCAGCAGCCTACCGGGACAGGGAGTCTACGAGCAGTACTTC. This codes for CASSLPGQGVYEQYF.

The gene calls are TRBV11-2 and TRBJ1-5; possibly TRBD1 for D (6 bases). V was trimmed by 4 bases and J by 5 bases, leaving 9 bases between them. Germline CDR1 and CDR2: SGHAT and FQNNGV. The CDR3 contains 13 residues. The CDR3 loop is CASSSRGDQPQHF. In DNA, the CDR3 is TGTGCCAGCAGCTCAAGGGGGGATCAGCCCCAGCATTTT.

Only a few counts were recorded for this clonotype. The rearrangement uses TRBV6-1 and TRBJ2-4; unclear D gene. CDR1 and CDR2 from the germline V gene are MNHNS and SASEGT. Between the trimmed V and J ends, which lost 3 bases and 5 bases, there was a span of 8 bases. The CDR3 runs 13 residues. CDR3 sequence: CASSDSQQNIQYF. The CDR3 coding sequence is TGTGCCAGCAGTGATAGCCAGCAAAACATTCAGTACTTC.

This clonotype has a handful of counts. The genes are TRBV7-2 and TRBJ2-1; D might be TRBD2 (5 bases). Germline V gene lookup returns CDR1 SGHTA and CDR2 FQGNSA. V was cut by 2 bases and J by 16 bases, with 18 bases left in between. The CDR3 has 13 residues. Written as DNA, the CDR3 is TGTGCCAGCAGCTTAATAAAGTGGGAGAGTCTATTCTTC. Its protein product is CASSLIKWESLFF. The whole variable domain, remainder taken from reference TRBV7-2 and TRBJ2-1, is GAGVSQSPSNKVTEKGKDVELRCDPISGHTALYWYRQSLGQGLEFLIYFQGNSAPDKSGLPSDRFSAERTGGSVSTLTIQRTQQEDSAVYLCASSLIKWESLFFGPGTRLTVL.

This clonotype was detected only a few times. The chain has TRBV5-1 and TRBJ2-3; weak D call: TRBD2 (5 bases). Trimming shortened V by 2 bases and J by 0 bases, and 7 bases separated the two germline ends. Germline V gene lookup returns CDR1 SGHRS and CDR2 YFSETQ. The CDR3 covers 14 residues. In nucleotides, the CDR3 is TGCGCCAGCAGCTTTTCTAGCAGCACAGATACGCAGTATTTT. Translation: CASSFSSSTDTQYF.

This clonotype has a handful of counts. The genes are TRBV4-2 and TRBJ2-7; no firm D call. This CDR3 has 12 amino acids. Between the trimmed V and J ends, which lost 3 bases and 6 bases, there was a span of 9 bases. Germline assignment: CDR1 LGHNA and CDR2 YNFKEQ. In nucleotides, the CDR3 is TGTGCCAGCAGCCAGACGGCCTTCGAGCAGTACTTC. Protein: CASSQTAFEQYF.

The chain has TRBV10-3 and TRBJ2-5; D possibly corresponds to TRBD2 (6 bases). Germline V gives CDR1 ENHRY, CDR2 SYGVKD. V gave up 8 bases and J gave up 2 bases, with 9 bases separating them. This CDR3 has 12 amino acids. CDR3 sequence reads: CAIRGEQETQYF. The CDR3 DNA is TGTGCCATCCGCGGGGAGCAAGAGACCCAGTACTTC.

This clonotype was recorded a few times. The rearrangement links TRBV29-1 to TRBJ1-2; 7 bases align to TRBD1. Germline V lookup: CDR1 SQVTM, CDR2 ANQGSEA. The CDR3 sequence is 15 residues long. After removal of 6 bases from V and 8 bases from J, the junction contained 18 bases not matched to a gene. The CDR3 DNA reads as TGCAGCGTCGGAGGCCCACAGGGGATTACGTGGGGCTACACCTTC. Its translation is CSVGGPQGITWGYTF.

This clonotype is a singleton in its sample. CDR3 sequence: CASTNSNQPQHF. In nucleotides, the CDR3 is TGTGCCAGCACGAATAGCAATCAGCCCCAGCATTTT. The chain has TRBV28 and TRBJ1-5; D uncertain. In germline, CDR1 is MDHEN, CDR2 SYDVKM. The CDR3 contains 12 residues. V was shortened by 7 bases and J by 0 bases, with 4 bases between the two germline ends.

CDR3 in amino acids: CASSPTGAKNIQYF. CDR3 DNA sequence: TGTGCCAGCAGTCCGACAGGGGCTAAAAACATTCAGTACTTC. This sequence joins TRBV12-3 or TRBV12-4 and TRBJ2-4; TRBD1 matches 8 bases. This CDR3 contains 14 residues. V was clipped by 5 bases and J by 4 bases; unmatched bases: 4.

The chain links TRBV4-1 to TRBJ2-1, with TRBD1 matching 8 bases. CDR3 length equals 16 residues. Trimming removed 0 bases from V and 4 bases from J; junction bases left unmatched: 5. Germline V CDR1 and CDR2: MGHRA, YSYEKL. For the CDR3, the DNA is TGCGCCAGCAGCCAAGATGGGACAGGTAGATACAATGAGCAGTTCTTC. Translation gives CASSQDGTGRYNEQFF.

This clonotype was seen a handful of times. The chain has TRBV12-3 or TRBV12-4 and TRBJ1-5; D unclear. The CDR3 is 14 amino acids. V gave up 6 bases and J gave up 4 bases, with 13 bases separating them. The CDR3 here is CASSQVAQNQPQHF. Here the CDR3 DNA reads TGTGCCAGCAGCCAGGTGGCGCAGAATCAGCCCCAGCATTTT.

The CDR3 sequence is CASSLVSVAGVGEQYF. CDR3 sequence (DNA): TGTGCCAGCAGTTTAGTTTCGGTAGCGGGAGTAGGCGAGCAGTACTTC. The chain has TRBV27 and TRBJ2-7; 9 bases are shared with TRBD2. Germline V lookup: CDR1 MNHEY, CDR2 SMNVEV (reference sequence). This CDR3 has 16 amino acids. Germline trimming cut 2 bases from V and 6 bases from J; bases unmatched to any gene: 11.